Below, 21 T cell receptor beta chains from the same sample are listed, as sequenced in a study of CD8+ T cells in alopecia areata. Following RNA extraction, reverse transcription yielded cDNA that acted as the sequencing template. Repertoires were generated with immunoSEQ multiplex PCR, while TCRdb's copy carries only in-frame clones and drops some. The sample shows tens of thousands of clones, just over 45% of them seen only once. Described treatment: oral pan-JAK inhibitor, 5-10 mg twice daily. The sequenced sample was CD8+ T cells sorted from blood, obtained at approximately week 37, from a patient treated with tofacitinib. These receptors were collected from a human donor with alopecia areata.

The J gene is TRBJ2-2, the V gene TRBV2; the D gene could be TRBD1 or TRBD2 (5 bases each). Trimming cost V 1 base and J 13 bases, with 10 bases left between them. Germline-derived CDR1 and CDR2 are SNHLY and FYNNEI. This CDR3 region has 12 residues. The CDR3: CASSEGDLGLFF. CDR3 coding DNA: TGTGCCAGCAGTGAAGGGGACCTCGGGCTGTTTTTT.

The gene calls are TRBV29-1 and TRBJ2-7, with a possible D match to TRBD1 (7 bases). CDR1 is SQVTM and CDR2 is ANQGSEA in the germline V gene. This CDR3 is built from 12 residues. V was clipped by 6 bases and J by 10 bases, with 19 bases between them. In DNA, the CDR3 is TGCAGCGTCGTGGGCAGGGGGGTAGATCAGTACTTC. It specifies CSVVGRGVDQYF.

The chain joins TRBV29-1 to TRBJ2-2, with TRBD2 matching over 8 bases. This CDR3 has 15 amino acids. With 0 bases clipped from V and 3 bases from J, the junction kept 3 bases outside the gene matches. Germline V lookup: CDR1 SQVTM, CDR2 ANQGSEA. The CDR3 is CSVEEAGVDTGELFF. The CDR3 DNA follows: TGCAGCGTTGAAGAAGCGGGAGTTGACACCGGGGAGCTGTTTTTT.

The rearrangement links TRBV29-1 to TRBJ2-7; 12 positions match TRBD1. Trimming took 6 bases from V and 6 from J; bases not matched to a gene: 6. Germline values: CDR1 SQVTM, CDR2 ANQGSEA. CDR3 length: 13 amino acids. CDR3 sequence: CSVAPGQGAEQYF. CDR3 coding DNA: TGCAGCGTAGCACCGGGACAGGGGGCCGAGCAGTACTTC.

The V and J genes are TRBV30 and TRBJ2-7, with TRBD1 matching over 10 bases. V shed 2 bases, J shed 6 bases, and the junction held 7 bases outside the gene matches. Germline assignment: CDR1 GTSNPN and CDR2 SVGIG (reference sequence). This CDR3 spans 14 amino acids. Here the CDR3 reads CAWSPGTGVLEQYF. The CDR3, as DNA: TGTGCCTGGAGTCCCGGGACAGGGGTTCTCGAGCAGTACTTC.

The rearrangement links TRBV28 to TRBJ2-5; the D gene is possibly TRBD2 (6 bases). Between the trimmed V and J ends, which lost 6 bases and 3 bases, there was a span of 17 bases. Germline CDR1 and CDR2: MDHEN and SYDVKM. The CDR3 loop spans 15 amino acids. The CDR3 DNA reads TGTGCCAGCAGGGGACCACTCGGGGGAGAAGAGACCCAGTACTTC. Residues: CASRGPLGGEETQYF.

V usage is TRBV4-1 and J usage is TRBJ2-1, with 14 bases matching TRBD2. The CDR3 spans 16 residues. The V and J ends lost 1 base and 8 bases, in that order; junction bases with no gene match: 4. The germline V gene has CDR1 MGHRA and CDR2 YSYEKL. The CDR3 loop is CASSQATSGRGDEQFF. In DNA, the CDR3 is TGCGCCAGCAGCCAAGCGACTAGCGGGAGGGGGGATGAGCAGTTCTTC.

This chain joins TRBV29-1 and TRBJ2-2, with TRBD1 matching over 8 bases. The CDR3 is made up of 16 amino acids. The germline V gene has CDR1 SQVTM and CDR2 ANQGSEA. The trim removed 1 base at V and 2 bases at J, leaving 6 bases unmatched. Written as DNA, the CDR3 is TGCAGCGTTGAAGCGGGGGACAGGACAAACACCGGGGAGCTGTTTTTT. It is translated as CSVEAGDRTNTGELFF.

V usage is TRBV9 and J usage is TRBJ2-7, with D tentatively TRBD1 (6 bases). Trimming pared 4 bases from V and 7 bases from J, leaving 18 bases between. CDR1 and CDR2 (germline): SGDLS, YYNGEE. The CDR3 sequence is 14 residues long. CDR3 in DNA: TGTGCCAGCAGCCCTCAGGACAGCTTCTCGGAGCAGTACTTC. Translating it yields CASSPQDSFSEQYF.

There are a few counts of this clone. The rearrangement uses TRBV7-9 and TRBJ2-1, with 8 bases that match TRBD1. V was clipped by 3 bases and J by 9 bases; unmatched bases: 7. This CDR3 contains 14 residues. CDR1 and CDR2 (germline): SEHNR, FQNEAQ (reference sequence). The CDR3 region has the DNA TGTGCCAGCAGCTTGTTGCAGGGGGCTTCTGAGCAGTTCTTC. Translated, it gives CASSLLQGASEQFF.

With regard to this clone: Only one base separates this from a far larger clonotype, so it likely reflects a read error. This rearrangement joins TRBV7-8 to TRBJ2-1; 8 nucleotides line up with TRBD2. This CDR3 has 12 residues. CDR1 is SGHVS, CDR2 FQNEAQ, per germline. V lost 5 bases, J lost 10 bases, and 4 bases stayed unmatched. Written as DNA, the CDR3 is TGTGCCAGCAGCCCGGGGGGGTGGGAGCAGTTCTTC. As protein: CASSPGGWEQFF.

The count of this clone is one. The genes are TRBV15 and TRBJ2-2; D not resolved. Germline V gene lookup returns CDR1 LNHNV and CDR2 YYDKDF (reference sequence). V lost 5 bases and J lost 7, with 11 bases in between. The CDR3 runs 13 residues. CDR3 loop: CATSSRVYGELFF. The DNA for the CDR3 is TGTGCCACCAGCTCTAGGGTGTACGGGGAGCTGTTTTTT. Using reference TRBV15 and TRBJ2-2 for the parts outside the CDR3, the full variable domain is DAMVIQNPRYQVTQFGKPVTLSCSQTLNHNVMYWYQQKSSQAPKLLFHYYDKDFNNEADTPDNFQSRRPNTSFCFLDIRSPGLGDTAMYLCATSSRVYGELFFGEGSRLTVL.

The chain couples TRBV6-5 to TRBJ1-1; D is unclear. V gave up 3 bases and J gave up 0 bases, with 11 bases separating them. Germline CDR1 MNHEY, CDR2 SVGAGI. The CDR3 loop spans 15 amino acids. CDR3 in amino acids: CASSYSGTMNTEAFF. CDR3 sequence (DNA): TGTGCCAGCAGTTATTCGGGCACCATGAACACTGAAGCTTTCTTT.

This clone turned up a few times. The chain carries TRBV7-8 and TRBJ2-7; 11 bases line up with TRBD2. J lost 6 bases, V lost 5 bases, and 6 bases had no gene match. The CDR3 has 14 amino acids. The germline V gene has CDR1 SGHVS and CDR2 FQNEAQ. CDR3 residues: CASSHTSGSGEQYF. The CDR3 DNA reads TGTGCCAGCAGCCATACTAGCGGGAGTGGCGAGCAGTACTTC.

The V call is TRBV12-5, the J call TRBJ2-1; the match to TRBD2 covers 11 bases. Germline trimming cut 0 bases from V and 0 bases from J; bases unmatched to any gene: 7. The CDR3 extends over 19 amino acids. Germline V CDR1 and CDR2: LGHNT, FRNRAP. Here the CDR3 DNA reads TGTGCTAGTGGTTTGGTAACTAGCGGGAGCCCAGGCTCCTACAATGAGCAGTTCTTC. Translated, it gives CASGLVTSGSPGSYNEQFF. The full variable domain, rest sourced from reference TRBV12-5 and TRBJ2-1, is DARVTQTPRHKVTEMGQEVTMRCQPILGHNTVFWYRQTMMQGLELLAYFRNRAPLDDSGMPKDRFSAEMPDATLATLKIQPSEPRDSAVYFCASGLVTSGSPGSYNEQFFGPGTRLTVL.

This sequence joins TRBV4-2 and TRBJ1-1, with a possible D match to TRBD1 (6 bases). V was shortened by 5 bases and J by 0 bases, with 13 bases between the two germline ends. Germline V CDR1 and CDR2: LGHNA, YNFKEQ. The CDR3 extends over 15 amino acids. In DNA form, the CDR3 reads TGTGCCAGCAGCTTAGCCCAGGGGTTGAACACTGAAGCTTTCTTT. It codes for CASSLAQGLNTEAFF.

The chain employs TRBV9 and TRBJ1-1; TRBD1 matches 8 bases. Per germline, CDR1 SGDLS and CDR2 YYNGEE. V lost 3 bases to trimming and J lost 5 bases; unmatched junction nucleotides: 3. CDR3 size: 13 residues. In DNA, the CDR3 is TGTGCCAGCAGCGCCGACAGGGGTACTGAAGCTTTCTTT. Translating it yields CASSADRGTEAFF.

CDR3 sequence: CASRQGGVTEAFF. In nucleotides, the CDR3 is TGTGCCAGTAGGCAGGGTGGTGTCACTGAAGCTTTCTTT. V and J are TRBV19 and TRBJ1-1; D may be TRBD1 (5 bases). V was clipped by 6 bases and J by 4 bases, with 12 bases between them. Germline CDR1 is LNHDA and CDR2 is SQIVND (reference sequence). This CDR3 has 13 amino acids.

The genes are TRBV10-1 and TRBJ2-3, with 12 nucleotides matching TRBD2. J was trimmed by 6 bases and V by 7 bases; bases with no gene match: 11. The CDR3 has 16 residues. Germline-derived CDR1 and CDR2 are WNHNN and SYGVQD (reference sequence). The DNA of the CDR3 is TGCGCCAGCACCGACACCGCTAGCGGGAGGGCGGATACGCAGTATTTT. Its protein is CASTDTASGRADTQYF.

The chain recombines TRBV6-5 with TRBJ1-1; D is unclear. Germline-derived CDR1 and CDR2 are MNHEY and SVGAGI. The ends were cut back, 6 bases at V and 7 bases at J, with 12 bases in the middle. The CDR3 runs 12 residues. CDR3 loop: CASSPSGIEAFF. CDR3 DNA: TGTGCCAGCAGCCCCTCCGGAATTGAAGCTTTCTTT.

The rearrangement links TRBV9 to TRBJ2-1; D may be TRBD2 (6 bases). The V gene's germline CDR1 is SGDLS and CDR2 YYNGEE. Trimming took 0 bases from V and 7 from J, leaving 14 bases between them. The CDR3 is made up of 15 amino acids. In DNA, the CDR3 is TGTGCCAGCAGCGTAGGGGCGGGATCGGGGAATGAGCAGTTCTTC. Amino acids: CASSVGAGSGNEQFF.